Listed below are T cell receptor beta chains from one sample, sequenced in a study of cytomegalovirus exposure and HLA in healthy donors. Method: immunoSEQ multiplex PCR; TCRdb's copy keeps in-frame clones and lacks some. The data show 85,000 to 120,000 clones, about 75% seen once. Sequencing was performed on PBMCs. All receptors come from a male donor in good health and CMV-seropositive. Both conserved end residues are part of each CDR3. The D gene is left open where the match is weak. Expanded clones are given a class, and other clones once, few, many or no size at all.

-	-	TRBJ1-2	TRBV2	CASSEAPGESYGYTF	TGTGCCAGCAGTGAAGCGCCAGGGGAGAGTTATGGCTACACCTTC
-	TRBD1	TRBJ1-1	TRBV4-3	CASSLTDRVMTEAFF	TGCGCCAGCAGCCTCACGGACAGGGTGATGACTGAAGCTTTCTTT
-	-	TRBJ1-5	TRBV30	CAWSVFGNQPQHF	TGTGCCTGGAGTGTATTCGGGAATCAGCCCCAGCATTTT
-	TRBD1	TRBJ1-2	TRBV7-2	CASRTGITVYGYTF	TGTGCCAGCAGGACAGGGATAACCGTCTATGGCTACACCTTC
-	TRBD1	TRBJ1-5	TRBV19	CASSIDPQGASQPQHF	TGTGCCAGTAGTATAGATCCTCAGGGGGCTAGTCAGCCCCAGCATTTT
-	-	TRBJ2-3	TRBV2	CASSSDVKRDTQYF	TGTGCCAGCAGTTCGGATGTTAAGCGCGATACGCAGTATTTT
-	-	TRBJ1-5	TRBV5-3	CARSLKQGPVSNQPQHF	TGTGCCAGAAGCTTGAAGCAGGGTCCGGTAAGCAATCAGCCCCAGCATTTT
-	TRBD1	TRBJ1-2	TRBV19	CASSYRDRASYGYTF	TGTGCCAGTAGTTACCGGGACAGGGCCTCCTATGGCTACACCTTC
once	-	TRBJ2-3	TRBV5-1	CASSQKPDTQYF	TGCGCCAGCAGCCAAAAGCCGGATACGCAGTATTTT
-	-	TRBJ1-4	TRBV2	CASSVVRSQEKLFF	TGTGCCAGCAGTGTAGTCAGGTCCCAGGAAAAACTGTTTTTT
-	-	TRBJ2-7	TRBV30	CAWSPQYYEQYF	TGTGCCTGGAGCCCCCAGTACTACGAGCAGTACTTC
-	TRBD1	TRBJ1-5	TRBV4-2	CASSHWRDRVTYSNQPQHF	TGTGCCAGCAGCCATTGGCGGGACAGGGTTACCTATAGCAATCAGCCCCAGCATTTT
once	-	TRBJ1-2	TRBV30	CAWSVRGARFGYTF	TGTGCCTGGAGTGTGCGGGGGGCTAGGTTTGGCTACACCTTC
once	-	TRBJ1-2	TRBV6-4	CASSDLGTGYGYTF	TGTGCCAGCAGTGACCTGGGTACGGGCTATGGCTACACCTTC
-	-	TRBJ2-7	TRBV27	CASNSQGLFYEQYF	TGTGCCAGCAACTCCCAGGGACTTTTCTACGAGCAGTACTTC
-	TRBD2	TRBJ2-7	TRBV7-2	CASSTTRLAGDEQYF	TGTGCCAGCAGCACGACCAGACTAGCGGGAGACGAGCAGTACTTC
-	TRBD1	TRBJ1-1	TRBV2	CASSRDRAEAFF	TGTGCCAGCAGTCGAGACAGGGCTGAAGCTTTCTTT
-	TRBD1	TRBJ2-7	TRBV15	CATSRAPGTGPYEQYF	TGTGCCACCAGCAGAGCTCCGGGGACAGGGCCCTACGAGCAGTACTTC
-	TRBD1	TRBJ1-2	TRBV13	CASSPRPDQTGFHGYPF	TGTGCCAGCAGCCCACGCCCGGATCAGACAGGGTTCCATGGCTACCCCTTC
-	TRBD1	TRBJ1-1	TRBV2	CASSGGQGLMNTEAFF	TGTGCCAGCAGTGGGGGACAGGGCCTAATGAACACTGAAGCTTTCTTT
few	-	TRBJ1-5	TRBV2	CASSDQGNQPQHF	TGTGCCAGCAGTGATCAGGGGAACCAGCCCCAGCATTTT